Here is one T cell receptor beta chain with its context. The table came from immunoSEQ multiplex PCR; TCRdb's copy has only in-frame clones and leaves some out. The table lists 7,000 to 8,500 clones, about 82% of them singletons. The V gene's germline CDR1 is SGHDT and CDR2 YYEEEE. There are 15 residues in the CDR3. Trimming shortened V by 4 bases and J by 4 bases, and 17 bases separated the two germline ends. As to time point: cycle 4 day 1 (C4D1), after 6 weeks of nivolumab. Relapse was seen in all patients after autologous stem cell transplantation, and brentuximab vedotin exposure was variable. These data belong to a study of PD-1 blockade in classical Hodgkin lymphoma.

Sequences were derived from peripheral blood mononuclear cells (PBMCs), sampled before the fourth cycle of nivolumab. The V and J genes are TRBV5-6 and TRBJ1-1; no reliable D call. The TCR originated in a human donor with classical Hodgkin lymphoma. The CDR3 is CASSPTGRSGTEAFF. The CDR3 coding sequence is TGTGCCAGCAGCCCCACGGGAAGATCGGGCACTGAAGCTTTCTTT.